This TCR beta chain was obtained from a study of T cell responses to AZD1222 COVID-19 vaccine. About the study: Recipients boosted at about 4 weeks or about 12 weeks are pooled. Findings of the study overall: As reported, nearly half of all spike-specific TCRs target variant regions that are unmutated. At baseline, seropositivity was found in only six or seven AZD1222 recipients. White British donors predominated, females outnumbered males, and clonal diversity was possibly underestimated.

Clones were sequenced by immunoSEQ multiplex PCR, and TCRdb holds only the in-frame ones, with some missing. The sample carries approximately 68,000 clones, roughly 84% recorded once. Points on this clone: The antigen is unknown.

Trimming cost V 6 bases and J 6 bases, with 20 bases left between them. The germline V gene has CDR1 MNHNS and CDR2 SASEGT. The CDR3 runs 15 residues. Sample: peripheral blood, taken on day 0 of AZD1222 vaccination. The sequence was obtained from an adult in good health. This chain joins TRBV6-1 and TRBJ1-2; D is unclear. This CDR3 is CASSRGPSAPHGYTF. CDR3 nucleotide sequence: TGTGCCAGCAGCCGAGGCCCATCTGCCCCGCATGGCTACACCTTC.